One T cell receptor (beta chain) is described in this entry. The target of this receptor is not known. No clone much larger than this one lies a single base away; base qualities are absent. The CDR3 starts with the cysteine, ends with the phenylalanine, and has 15 residues. Of the read, only the CDR3 DNA is kept; its 45 bases are in frame from base 1. Sequences SGHVS (CDR1) and FNYEAQ (CDR2) are obtained from the germline V gene. The trim is 5 bases for V and 2 bases for J, with a gap of 13 bases between the germline ends. This record belongs to a study of blood T cell repertoires in COVID-19 (dated by TCRdb to the early 2020s). Some background on the complete study: Samples from collaborators originated in the United States, Italy and Spain and spanned both the acute and convalescent phases of COVID-19. The prospective study material was composed of cDNA or gDNA derived from T cells, B-cell-depleted T cells, or PBMCs. Deeply sampled blood TCRbeta repertoires from subjects exposed to, actively infected with, or recovered from COVID-19 were included in the dataset. A freely available public database, intended as a resource for researchers studying the immune response to SARS-CoV-2, is where the repertoires were released. The samples were drawn from two sources: the first 160 participants of the ongoing ImmuneRACE study, and fewer than 1,500 subjects contributed by 6 global collaborators. Nearly every sample came with metadata listing a de-identified subject ID, COVID-19 status, age in years and sex. Where HLA class I and class II types were available, the types were taken from metadata supplied by the sample provider, not from assay-based typing. Beyond this particular receptor, the publication reports: How much clinical and demographic metadata was included differed by source and by participant, and the metadata was provided uncurated.

Each collaborating institution followed its own protocols to collect whole blood in K2EDTA tubes. For TCRbeta analysis, collaborators shipped samples in one of three forms: frozen whole blood, isolated PBMCs, or DNA extracted from either of those sample types. TCRbeta CDR3 regions were amplified from genomic DNA by means of the immunoSEQ Assay, a bias-controlled multiplex PCR. Concerning the study's data processing: Nucleated cell counts per sample were estimated from amplification of reference gene primers within the assay. To quantify the absolute abundance of each unique TCRbeta CDR3 rearrangement, sequence reads were collapsed and filtered. For each sample, productive Simpson clonality was calculated as the square root of Simpson's diversity index over productive rearrangements. What TCRdb holds here is the immuneACCESS table cut down to in-frame rearrangements. Part of the clones is not present; checked against another copy, under half of the missing clones reflect an unresolved V gene, and the others are unexplained. That table furnishes V, J and clone size, whereas the DNA furnished D and trimming. Here the sample has some 36,000 clones; roughly nine tenths occur a single time. The top ten clonotypes cover roughly two fifths of the sample.

What was sequenced was peripheral blood. This sequence originates from a man in his 60s with active or convalescent COVID-19. Rearrangement joined TRBV7-6 to TRBJ2-1; the D region possibly corresponds to TRBD2 (6 bases align). The CDR3 region has the sequence CASSKSGLTYNEQFF. The DNA reads TGTGCCAGCAGCAAGTCGGGACTTACCTACAATGAGCAGTTCTTC.